Sequencing of this TCR beta chain was carried out in a study of blood T cell repertoires in COVID-19. The overall study: Samples taken during acute and convalescent COVID-19 were collected in the United States, Italy and Spain.

Original processing methods: Reference gene primers were amplified, and this amplification served to estimate nucleated cell counts. Sequencing used immunoSEQ multiplex PCR; TCRdb keeps in-frame clones, though not all of them. The DNA was the basis for D and trimming; V, J and clone size are from that table. The data show about 220,000 clones, around 80% seen once. The V gene end was trimmed by 0 bases and the J gene end by 10 bases; junction bases not matched to a gene: 12. There are 16 residues in the CDR3. In germline, CDR1 is SGHAT, CDR2 FQNNGV. The rearrangement uses TRBV11-2 and TRBJ2-1; 7 nucleotides agree with TRBD1. This sequence was found in a human donor in a cohort sampled during active COVID-19. The sample consisted of peripheral blood. The CDR3 sequence: CASSLDGPQPRGEQFF. The CDR3 coding sequence is TGTGCCAGCAGCTTAGATGGTCCCCAACCCAGGGGGGAGCAGTTCTTC. Using reference TRBV11-2 and TRBJ2-1 for the parts outside the CDR3, the full variable domain is EAGVAQSPRYKIIEKRQSVAFWCNPISGHATLYWYQQILGQGPKLLIQFQNNGVVDDSQLPKDRFSAERLKGVDSTLKIQPAKLEDSAVYLCASSLDGPQPRGEQFFGPGTRLTVL.